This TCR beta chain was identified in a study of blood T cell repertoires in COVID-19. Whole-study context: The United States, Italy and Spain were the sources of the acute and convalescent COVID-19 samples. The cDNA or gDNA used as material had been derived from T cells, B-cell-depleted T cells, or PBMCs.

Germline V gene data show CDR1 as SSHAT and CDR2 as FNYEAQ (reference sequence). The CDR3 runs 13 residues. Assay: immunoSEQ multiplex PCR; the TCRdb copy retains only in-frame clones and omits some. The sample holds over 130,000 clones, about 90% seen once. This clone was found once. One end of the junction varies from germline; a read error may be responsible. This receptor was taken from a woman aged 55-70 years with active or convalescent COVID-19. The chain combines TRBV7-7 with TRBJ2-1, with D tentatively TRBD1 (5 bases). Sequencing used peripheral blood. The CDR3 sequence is CASSIGHVNEQFF. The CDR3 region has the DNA TGTGCTAGCAGCATCGGACATGTCAATGAGCAGTTCTTC.